The rows below give T cell receptor beta chains drawn from one sample of a study of response to subunit inactivated influenza vaccine. In TCRdb, the RT-PCR reads were re-called with MiXCR into one record per CDR3 protein. This table has 500,000 to 700,000 distinct CDR3 sequences, roughly a quarter appearing once. This sample also belongs to another study, concerning T cells expressing NK-cell markers.

Sample: CD4+ T cells sorted from PBMCs, taken 12 days after vaccination. Receptor source: a man aged 50-60 years who received an inactivated influenza vaccine. Each CDR3 is given with its conserved first and last residue. The order of the fields is clone size, D gene, J gene, V gene, CDR3 length, CDR3 protein, CDR3 DNA. The D gene is left open where the match is weak. Some rows mark clone size as missing; the rest say once, few, many or name a class of expanded clone.

clone_size: many; d_call: -; j_call: TRBJ1-5; v_call: TRBV12-3/TRBV12-4; cdr3_length: 13; cdr3_aa: CASSLGGKQPQHF; cdr3_nt: TGTGCCAGCAGTTTAGGTGGAAAGCAGCCCCAGCATTTT
clone_size: many; d_call: -; j_call: TRBJ2-5; v_call: TRBV20-1; cdr3_length: 14; cdr3_aa: CSARGWESQETQYF; cdr3_nt: TGCAGTGCTAGAGGTTGGGAGTCCCAAGAGACCCAGTACTTC
clone_size: -; d_call: -; j_call: TRBJ2-7; v_call: TRBV28; cdr3_length: 15; cdr3_aa: CASRDSGLSAYEQYF; cdr3_nt: TGTGCCAGCAGGGATTCGGGGCTGAGCGCCTACGAGCAGTACTTC
clone_size: many; d_call: TRBD2; j_call: TRBJ2-3; v_call: TRBV20-1; cdr3_length: 17; cdr3_aa: CSARELAGGGGTDTQYF; cdr3_nt: TGCAGTGCTAGAGAACTAGCGGGAGGAGGCGGCACAGATACGCAGTATTTT
clone_size: -; d_call: -; j_call: TRBJ1-4; v_call: TRBV20-1; cdr3_length: 11; cdr3_aa: CSVQMNEKLFF; cdr3_nt: TGCAGTGTTCAAATGAATGAAAAACTGTTTTTT
clone_size: few; d_call: TRBD1; j_call: TRBJ1-6; v_call: TRBV20-1; cdr3_length: 13; cdr3_aa: CSADRKNNSPLHF; cdr3_nt: TGCAGTGCGGACAGGAAAAATAATTCACCCCTCCACTTT
clone_size: -; d_call: -; j_call: TRBJ2-1; v_call: TRBV2; cdr3_length: 16; cdr3_aa: CASSERLARNDGEQFF; cdr3_nt: TGTGCCAGCAGTGAAAGGCTAGCGAGGAATGATGGTGAGCAGTTCTTC
clone_size: few; d_call: -; j_call: TRBJ1-2; v_call: TRBV12-3/TRBV12-4; cdr3_length: 14; cdr3_aa: CASSSYRVGGGYTF; cdr3_nt: TGTGCCAGCAGTTCCTACAGGGTAGGAGGAGGCTACACCTTC
clone_size: -; d_call: -; j_call: TRBJ1-1; v_call: TRBV5-1; cdr3_length: 15; cdr3_aa: CASSLAEGRNTEAFF; cdr3_nt: TGCGCCAGCAGCTTGGCCGAAGGGAGGAACACTGAAGCTTTCTTT
clone_size: once; d_call: -; j_call: TRBJ1-1; v_call: TRBV18; cdr3_length: 13; cdr3_aa: CASSMGGRSEAFF; cdr3_nt: TGTGCCAGCTCAATGGGGGGCAGGTCTGAAGCTTTCTTT